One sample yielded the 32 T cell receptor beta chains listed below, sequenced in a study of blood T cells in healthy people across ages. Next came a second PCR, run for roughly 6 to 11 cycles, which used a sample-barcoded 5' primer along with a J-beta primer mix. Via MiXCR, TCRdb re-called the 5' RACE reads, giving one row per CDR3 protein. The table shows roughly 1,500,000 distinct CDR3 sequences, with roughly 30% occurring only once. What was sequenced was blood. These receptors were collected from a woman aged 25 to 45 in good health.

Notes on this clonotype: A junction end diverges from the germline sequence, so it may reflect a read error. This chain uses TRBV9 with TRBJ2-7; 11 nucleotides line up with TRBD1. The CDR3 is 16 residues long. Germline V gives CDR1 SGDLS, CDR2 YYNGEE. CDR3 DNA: TGTGCCAGCAACGTAAACACCGGGACAGGGGGGTACGAGCAGTACTTC. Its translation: CASNVNTGTGGYEQYF.

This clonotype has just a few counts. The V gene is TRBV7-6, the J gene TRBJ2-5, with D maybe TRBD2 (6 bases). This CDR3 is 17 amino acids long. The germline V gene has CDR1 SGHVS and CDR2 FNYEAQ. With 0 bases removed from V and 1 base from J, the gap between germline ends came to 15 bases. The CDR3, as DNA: TGTGCCAGCAGCTTAGCGCCGGGGCGGGATCGCCAAGAGACCCAGTACTTC. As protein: CASSLAPGRDRQETQYF.

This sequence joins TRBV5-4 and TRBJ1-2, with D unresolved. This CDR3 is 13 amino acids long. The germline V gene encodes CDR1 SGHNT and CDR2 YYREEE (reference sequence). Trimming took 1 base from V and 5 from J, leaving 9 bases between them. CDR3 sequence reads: CASSLPGRYGYTF. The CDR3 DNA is TGTGCCAGCAGCTTGCCGGGGAGATATGGCTACACCTTC.

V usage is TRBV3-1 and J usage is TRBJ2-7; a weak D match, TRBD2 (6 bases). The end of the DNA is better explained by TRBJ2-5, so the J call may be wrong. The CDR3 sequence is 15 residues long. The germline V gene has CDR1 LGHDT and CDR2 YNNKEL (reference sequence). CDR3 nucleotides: TGTGCCAGCAGCCAAGGGTCACGGGAGTGGGAGACCCAGTACTTC. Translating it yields CASSQGSREWETQYF.

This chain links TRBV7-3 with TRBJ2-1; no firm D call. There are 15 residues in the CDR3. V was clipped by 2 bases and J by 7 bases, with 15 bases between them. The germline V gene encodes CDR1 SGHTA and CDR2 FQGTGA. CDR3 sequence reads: CASSLETAAGNEQFF. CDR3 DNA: TGTGCCAGCAGCTTAGAGACTGCTGCTGGGAATGAGCAGTTCTTC.

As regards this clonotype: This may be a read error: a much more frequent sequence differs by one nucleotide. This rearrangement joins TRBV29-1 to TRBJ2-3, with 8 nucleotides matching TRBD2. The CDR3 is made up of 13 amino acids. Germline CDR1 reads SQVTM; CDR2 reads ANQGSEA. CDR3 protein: CGANSGGTDTQYF. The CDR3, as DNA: TGCGGCGCTAATAGCGGGGGCACAGATACGCAGTATTTT.

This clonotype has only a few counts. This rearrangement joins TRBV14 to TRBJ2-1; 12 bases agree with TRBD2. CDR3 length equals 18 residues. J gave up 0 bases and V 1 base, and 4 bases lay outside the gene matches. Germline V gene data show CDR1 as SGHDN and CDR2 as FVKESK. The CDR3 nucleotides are TGTGCCAGCAGCCAAGGACTAGCGGGGGCCCCCTCCTACAATGAGCAGTTCTTC. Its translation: CASSQGLAGAPSYNEQFF.

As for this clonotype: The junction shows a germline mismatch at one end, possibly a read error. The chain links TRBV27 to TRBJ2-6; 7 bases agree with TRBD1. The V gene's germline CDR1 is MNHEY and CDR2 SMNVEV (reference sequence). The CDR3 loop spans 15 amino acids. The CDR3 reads CASTQGTAGANVPTF. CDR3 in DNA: TGTGCCAGCACCCAAGGGACAGCTGGGGCCAACGTCCCGACTTTC.

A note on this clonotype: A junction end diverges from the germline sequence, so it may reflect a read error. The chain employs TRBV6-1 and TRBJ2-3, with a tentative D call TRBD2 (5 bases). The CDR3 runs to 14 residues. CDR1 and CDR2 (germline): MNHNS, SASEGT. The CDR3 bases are TGTGTCAGCAGTGACGCCACTAGGTTTCATACGCAGTATTTT. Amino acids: CVSSDATRFHTQYF.

The CDR3 here is CASSLGLPNYEQYF. The CDR3 bases are TGTGCCAGCAGCTTGGGACTACCAAACTACGAGCAGTACTTC. The gene calls are TRBV7-8 and TRBJ2-7, with TRBD2 identical over 7 bases. Germline V gene data show CDR1 as SGHVS and CDR2 as FQNEAQ. V was clipped by 3 bases and J by 3 bases; unmatched bases: 5. This CDR3 spans 14 amino acids.

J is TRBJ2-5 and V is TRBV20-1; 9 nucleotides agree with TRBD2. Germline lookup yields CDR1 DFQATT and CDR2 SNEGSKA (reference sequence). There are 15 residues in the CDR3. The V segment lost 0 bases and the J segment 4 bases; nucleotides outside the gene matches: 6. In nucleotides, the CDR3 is TGCAGTGCTAGAGATGGGGGACTAGCACGAGAGACCCAGTACTTC. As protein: CSARDGGLARETQYF.

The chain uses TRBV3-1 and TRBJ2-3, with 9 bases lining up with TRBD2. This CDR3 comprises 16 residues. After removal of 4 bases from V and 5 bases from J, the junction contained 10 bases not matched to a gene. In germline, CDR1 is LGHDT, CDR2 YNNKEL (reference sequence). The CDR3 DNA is TGTGCCAGCAGCCGAGCAAGCGGGGGGATTGTAGATACGCAGTATTTT. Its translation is CASSRASGGIVDTQYF.

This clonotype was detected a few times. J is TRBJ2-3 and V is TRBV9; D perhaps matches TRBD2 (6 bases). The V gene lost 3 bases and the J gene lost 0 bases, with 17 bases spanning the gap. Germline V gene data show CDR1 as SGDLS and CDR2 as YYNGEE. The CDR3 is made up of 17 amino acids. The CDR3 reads CASSAKDLAKSTDTQYF. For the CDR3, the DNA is TGTGCCAGCAGCGCGAAGGACCTAGCGAAAAGCACAGATACGCAGTATTTT.

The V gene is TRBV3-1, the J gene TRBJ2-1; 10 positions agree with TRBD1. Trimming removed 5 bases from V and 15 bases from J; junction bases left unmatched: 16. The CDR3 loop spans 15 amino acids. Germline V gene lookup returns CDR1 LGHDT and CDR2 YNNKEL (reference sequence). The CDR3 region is CASSARDRGSSTSFF. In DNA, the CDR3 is TGTGCCAGCAGCGCCCGGGACAGGGGATCCTCCACCTCGTTCTTC.

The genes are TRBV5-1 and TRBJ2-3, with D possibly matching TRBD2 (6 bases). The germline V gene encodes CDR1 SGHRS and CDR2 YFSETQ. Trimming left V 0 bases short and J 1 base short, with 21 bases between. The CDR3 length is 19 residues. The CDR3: CASSLVTSLGWGRTDTQYF. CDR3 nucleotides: TGCGCCAGCAGCTTGGTCACTAGCTTGGGCTGGGGACGCACAGATACGCAGTATTTT. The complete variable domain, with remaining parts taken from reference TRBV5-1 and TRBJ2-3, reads KAGVTQTPRYLIKTRGQQVTLSCSPISGHRSVSWYQQTPGQGLQFLFEYFSETQRNKGNFPGRFSGRQFSNSRSEMNVSTLELGDSALYLCASSLVTSLGWGRTDTQYFGPGTRLTVL.

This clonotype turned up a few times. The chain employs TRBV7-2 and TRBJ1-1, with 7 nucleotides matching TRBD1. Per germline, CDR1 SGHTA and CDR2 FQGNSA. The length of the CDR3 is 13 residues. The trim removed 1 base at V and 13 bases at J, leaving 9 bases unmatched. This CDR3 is CASSLVLTGSYFF. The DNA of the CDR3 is TGTGCCAGCAGCTTAGTATTGACAGGGTCTTATTTCTTT.

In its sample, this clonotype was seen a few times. The CDR3 loop reads CASSLFGRDNQPQHF. The CDR3, as DNA: TGTGCCAGCAGTTTATTCGGACGGGACAATCAGCCCCAGCATTTT. The V gene is TRBV28, the J gene TRBJ1-5, with unresolved D. Per the germline V gene, CDR1 is MDHEN and CDR2 is SYDVKM. The germline V and J ends were trimmed by 1 base and 3 bases, with 10 bases remaining between them. The length of the CDR3 is 15 residues.

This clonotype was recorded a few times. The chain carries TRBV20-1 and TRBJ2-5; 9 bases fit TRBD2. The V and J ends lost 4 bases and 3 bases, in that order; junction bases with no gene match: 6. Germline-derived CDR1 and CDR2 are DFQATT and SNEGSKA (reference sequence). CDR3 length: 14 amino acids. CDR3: CSAISGGPKETQYF. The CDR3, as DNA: TGCAGTGCTATAAGCGGGGGGCCGAAAGAGACCCAGTACTTC.

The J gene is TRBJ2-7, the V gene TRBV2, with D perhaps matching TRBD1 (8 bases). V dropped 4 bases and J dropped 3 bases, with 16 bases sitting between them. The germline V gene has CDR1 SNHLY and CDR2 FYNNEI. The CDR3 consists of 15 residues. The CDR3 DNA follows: TGTGCCAGCAGTGGGTCACAGGGGGAGGGCTACGAGCAGTACTTC. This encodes CASSGSQGEGYEQYF.

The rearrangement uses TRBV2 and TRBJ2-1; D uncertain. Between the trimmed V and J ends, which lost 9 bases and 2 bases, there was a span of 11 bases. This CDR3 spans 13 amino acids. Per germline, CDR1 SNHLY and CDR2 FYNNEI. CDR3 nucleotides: TGTGCCAGTCAAGAAAGGGCCTACAATGAGCAGTTCTTC. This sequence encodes CASQERAYNEQFF.

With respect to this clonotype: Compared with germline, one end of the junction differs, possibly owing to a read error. This chain's CDR3 is CASSLDLREGPKDAQYF. The CDR3 nucleotides read TGCGCCAGCAGCTTAGATTTGCGGGAAGGGCCCAAAGATGCGCAGTATTTT. The J gene is TRBJ2-3, the V gene TRBV5-1, with D maybe TRBD2 (6 bases). CDR1 SGHRS and CDR2 YFSETQ come from the germline V gene. CDR3 size: 17 residues. The whole variable domain, remainder taken from reference TRBV5-1 and TRBJ2-3, is KAGVTQTPRYLIKTRGQQVTLSCSPISGHRSVSWYQQTPGQGLQFLFEYFSETQRNKGNFPGRFSGRQFSNSRSEMNVSTLELGDSALYLCASSLDLREGPKDAQYFGPGTRLTVL.

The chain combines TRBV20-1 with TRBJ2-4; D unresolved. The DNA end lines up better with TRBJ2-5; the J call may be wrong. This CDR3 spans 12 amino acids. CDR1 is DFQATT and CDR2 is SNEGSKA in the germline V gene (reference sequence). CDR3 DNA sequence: TGCAGTGCTAGGGCGGCCCTAGAGACCCAGTACTTC. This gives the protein CSARAALETQYF.

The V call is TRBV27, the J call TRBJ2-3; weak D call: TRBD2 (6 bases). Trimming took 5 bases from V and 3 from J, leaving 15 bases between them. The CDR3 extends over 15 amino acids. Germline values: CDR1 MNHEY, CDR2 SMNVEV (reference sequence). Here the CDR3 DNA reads TGTGCCAGCAGTATCCTAGCGATTGGTACAGATACGCAGTATTTT. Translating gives CASSILAIGTDTQYF.

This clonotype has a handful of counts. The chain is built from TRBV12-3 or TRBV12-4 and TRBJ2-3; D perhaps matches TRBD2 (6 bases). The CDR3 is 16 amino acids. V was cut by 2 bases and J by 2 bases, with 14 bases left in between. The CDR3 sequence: CASSLRRGAITDTQYF. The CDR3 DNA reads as TGTGCCAGCAGTTTAAGGCGGGGCGCCATCACAGATACGCAGTATTTT.

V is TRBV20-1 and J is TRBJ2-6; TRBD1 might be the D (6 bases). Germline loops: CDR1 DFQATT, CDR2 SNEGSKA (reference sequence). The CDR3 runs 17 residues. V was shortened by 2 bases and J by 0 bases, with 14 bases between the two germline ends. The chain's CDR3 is CSARTRDTNSGANVLTF. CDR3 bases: TGCAGTGCTAGAACCCGGGACACTAACTCTGGGGCCAACGTCCTGACTTTC.

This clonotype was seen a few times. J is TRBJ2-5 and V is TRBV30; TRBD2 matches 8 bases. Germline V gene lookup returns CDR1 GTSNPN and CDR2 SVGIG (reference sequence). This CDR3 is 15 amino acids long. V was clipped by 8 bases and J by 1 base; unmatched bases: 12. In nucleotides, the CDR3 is TGTGCCCTCGGTTTAGCGGGGACCTCCCAAGAGACCCAGTACTTC. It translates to CALGLAGTSQETQYF. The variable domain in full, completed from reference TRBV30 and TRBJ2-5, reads SQTIHQWPATLVQPVGSPLSLECTVEGTSNPNLYWYRQAAGRGLQLLFYSVGIGQISSEVPQNLSASRPQDRQFILSSKKLLLSDSGFYLCALGLAGTSQETQYFGPGTRLLVL.

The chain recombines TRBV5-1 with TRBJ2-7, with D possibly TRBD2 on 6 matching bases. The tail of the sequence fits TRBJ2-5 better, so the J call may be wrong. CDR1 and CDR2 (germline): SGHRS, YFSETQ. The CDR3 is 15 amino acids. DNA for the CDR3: TGCGCCAGCAGCTTAGAGTACGGGAGAAAAGAGACCCAGTACTTC. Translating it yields CASSLEYGRKETQYF.

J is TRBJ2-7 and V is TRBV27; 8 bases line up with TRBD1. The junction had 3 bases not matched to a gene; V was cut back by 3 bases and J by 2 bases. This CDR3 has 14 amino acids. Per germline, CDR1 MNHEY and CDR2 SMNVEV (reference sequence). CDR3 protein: CASSLYRGAYEQYF. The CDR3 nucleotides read TGTGCCAGCAGTTTGTACAGGGGGGCCTACGAGCAGTACTTC.

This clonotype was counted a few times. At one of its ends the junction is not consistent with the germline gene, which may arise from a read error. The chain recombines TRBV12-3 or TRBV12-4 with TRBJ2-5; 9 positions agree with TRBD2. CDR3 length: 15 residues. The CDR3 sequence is CASIYSGSSQKTQYF. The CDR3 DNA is TGTGCCAGTATCTATAGCGGGAGTTCCCAAAAGACCCAGTACTTC.

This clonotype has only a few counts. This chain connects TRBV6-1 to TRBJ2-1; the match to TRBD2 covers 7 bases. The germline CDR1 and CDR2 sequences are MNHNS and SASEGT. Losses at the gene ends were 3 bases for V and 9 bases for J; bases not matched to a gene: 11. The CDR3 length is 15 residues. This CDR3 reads CASSDSGLNKLEQFF. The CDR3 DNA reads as TGTGCCAGCAGTGACTCGGGACTAAATAAGCTTGAGCAGTTCTTC.

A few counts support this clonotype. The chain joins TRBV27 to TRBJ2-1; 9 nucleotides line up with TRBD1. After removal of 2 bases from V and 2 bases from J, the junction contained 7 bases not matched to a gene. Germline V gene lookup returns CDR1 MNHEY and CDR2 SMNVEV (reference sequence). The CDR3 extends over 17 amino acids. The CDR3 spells CASSLGEGQGPYNEQFF. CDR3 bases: TGTGCCAGCAGTTTAGGAGAGGGACAGGGACCCTACAATGAGCAGTTCTTC.

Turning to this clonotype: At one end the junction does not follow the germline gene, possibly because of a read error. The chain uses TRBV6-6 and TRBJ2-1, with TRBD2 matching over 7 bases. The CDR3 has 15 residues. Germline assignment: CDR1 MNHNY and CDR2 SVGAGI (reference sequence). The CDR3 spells CDSSYGGIGYNEQFF. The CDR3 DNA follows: TGTGACAGCAGTTACGGGGGGATCGGGTACAATGAGCAGTTCTTC.